The next 32 T cell receptor beta chains were all read from a single sample in a study of tumor-infiltrating lymphocytes in primary liver carcinoma. cDNA specific to TCR beta was made from 500 ng of total RNA, with a constant-region primer employed for priming. Construction of TCR beta libraries relied on three successive nested multiplex PCR rounds employing slightly modified ARM-PCR. Primers for the first two PCR rounds were TRBV1-TRBV30 forward primers and a C-beta reverse primer (roughly 10 cycles per round). Each CDR3 protein gets one entry after TCRdb re-called the multiplex PCR reads with MiXCR. The repertoire includes around 330,000 distinct CDR3 sequences, 55% to 65% of them detected once, and more than 8.5% sits in the top ten. Unsorted whole blood served as the source of blood RNA, and germline DNA was extracted as well. Sequencing was carried out using peripheral blood. These receptors all stem from a man aged 40-50 years with primary liver carcinoma and hepatitis B virus infection.

Worth noting for this clonotype: One end of the junction does not line up with germline, which may come from a read error. The chain recombines TRBV4-1 with TRBJ2-1, with D unclear. CDR3 length: 14 amino acids. The germline gives CDR1 MGHRA, CDR2 YSYEKL. Written as DNA, the CDR3 is TGCGCCAGCAGCCAAGCGGGTTTAGTAAATGAGCAGTCCTTC. It encodes CASSQAGLVNEQSF.

Concerning this clonotype itself: With a much larger clone just one base away, this may be a read error. The chain joins TRBV6-1 to TRBJ2-3; 7 nucleotides match TRBD1. Germline CDR1 and CDR2: MNHNS and SASEGT. The CDR3 runs to 15 residues. The CDR3 loop is CARSVDRVSTDTQYF. In DNA, the CDR3 is TGTGCCAGGAGTGTTGACAGGGTCAGCACAGATACGCAGTATTTT.

A word on this clonotype: A read error may produce the germline difference seen at one junction end. The chain employs TRBV13 and TRBJ2-1; D unclear. The CDR3 extends over 14 amino acids. Germline CDR1 is PRHDT and CDR2 is FYEKMQ (reference sequence). Here the CDR3 reads CASSIPTGWWEQFF. DNA for the CDR3: TGCGCCAGCAGCATACCGACTGGATGGTGGGAGCAGTTCTTC.

Notes on this clonotype: A much larger clonotype is one base distant, so this may be a read error. The rearrangement links TRBV29-1 to TRBJ1-5; 9 bases are a match to TRBD1. The germline V gene has CDR1 SQVTM and CDR2 ANQGSEA. The length of the CDR3 is 16 residues. The DNA for the CDR3 is TGCAGCGTTCAATATACGGACAGGGGAAGCAATAAGCCCCAGCATTTT. Its translation is CSVQYTDRGSNKPQHF.

Concerning this clonotype itself: A much bigger clone sits one base away, suggesting this may be a read error. The conserved phenylalanine or tryptophan normally closing the CDR3 is absent here, so this likely arose from a read error. This sequence joins TRBV5-5 and TRBJ2-7; D gene unclear. The CDR3 consists of 14 residues. The V end lost 2 bases, the J end lost 7 bases, and 16 bases lay between the germline ends. Germline V CDR1 and CDR2: SGHKS, YYEKEE (reference sequence). The CDR3 here is CASSLGISQREQYI. The CDR3 DNA follows: TGTGCCAGCAGCTTAGGCATCTCACAACGGGAGCAGTACATC.

As regards this clonotype: No conserved phenylalanine or tryptophan ends this CDR3, so it is likely a read error. The gene calls are TRBV12-3 or TRBV12-4 and TRBJ2-6; D unresolved. The germline V and J ends were trimmed by 4 bases and 0 bases, with 7 bases remaining between them. This CDR3 has 15 residues. Written as DNA, the CDR3 is TGTGCCAGCAGTTACGGCAGCTCTGGGGCCAACGTCCTGACTTTG. Protein product: CASSYGSSGANVLTL.

On this clonotype itself: Germline and junction disagree at one end, which may indicate a read error. The V and J genes are TRBV11-2 and TRBJ2-7, with D possibly matching TRBD2 (5 bases). Germline V gene sequence: CDR1 SGHAT, CDR2 FQNNGV. The CDR3 loop spans 13 amino acids. The CDR3 protein is CASTLGNLREQYF. The DNA for the CDR3 is TGTGCCAGCACCCTGGGGAACCTTAGGGAGCAATACTTC.

Many counts were recorded for this clonotype. The CDR3 DNA reads TGCAGCGTTGTGCAAACTGAAGCTTTCTTT. It codes for CSVVQTEAFF. J is TRBJ1-1 and V is TRBV29-1; D gene unclear. The germline CDR1 and CDR2 sequences are SQVTM and ANQGSEA. The CDR3 is 10 residues long. Trimming cost V 4 bases and J 5 bases, with 5 bases left between them.

A word on this clonotype: A single base separates this from a much larger clone, so it may be a read error. The chain links TRBV29-1 to TRBJ2-1, with TRBD2 identical over 8 bases. Germline V gene data show CDR1 as SQVTM and CDR2 as ANQGSEA. This CDR3 comprises 14 residues. Trimming removed 4 bases from V and 8 bases from J; junction bases left unmatched: 10. The CDR3 is CSVGCGTSWYEQFF. The CDR3 coding sequence is TGCAGCGTTGGGTGTGGGACTAGTTGGTATGAGCAGTTCTTC.

This clonotype was counted a single time. Given the absence of the conserved phenylalanine or tryptophan at the CDR3 end, a read error is likely. The chain combines TRBV6-5 with TRBJ1-4; D is unresolved. The CDR3 contains 13 residues. The germline V and J ends were trimmed by 10 bases and 7 bases, with 16 bases remaining between them. Germline V gene sequence: CDR1 MNHEY, CDR2 SVGAGI. CDR3 amino acids: CANARSSGEKLFS. CDR3 nucleotides: TGTGCCAACGCAAGGAGTTCGGGTGAAAAACTGTTTTCT.

This clonotype appeared once. A much larger clone is a single base away; this may be a read error. The J gene is TRBJ2-7, the V gene TRBV6-5; unclear D gene. Between the trimmed V and J ends, which lost 5 bases and 3 bases, there was a span of 17 bases. This CDR3 region has 15 residues. From germline, CDR1 is MNHEY and CDR2 SVGAGI. The CDR3 sequence: CASSPRIASFYEQYF. CDR3 nucleotides: TGTGCCAGCAGTCCACGAATTGCATCTTTCTACGAGCAGTACTTC.

For this clonotype: This may come from a read error, since a much larger clone is one base off. The chain joins TRBV29-1 to TRBJ1-2; TRBD1 is a possible D gene (5 bases). The ends were cut back, 2 bases at V and 0 bases at J, with 10 bases in the middle. The CDR3 has 14 residues. Per the germline V gene, CDR1 is SQVTM and CDR2 is ANQGSEA. CDR3 sequence reads: CSVEQPGPNYGYTF. Written as DNA, the CDR3 is TGCAGCGTTGAACAGCCGGGACCTAACTATGGCTACACCTTC.

The CDR3 DNA reads TGTGCCTGGAGTGGACAGTATAATTCACCCCTCCACTTT. It is translated as CAWSGQYNSPLHF. This chain connects TRBV30 to TRBJ1-6; TRBD1 might be the D (5 bases). Deletions cut 1 base from V and 4 bases from J, with 5 bases between. The CDR3 runs to 13 residues. CDR1 is GTSNPN, CDR2 SVGIG, per germline (reference sequence).

A remark on this clonotype: A read error may be the cause here, since a much bigger clone is one base away. This chain links TRBV6-5 with TRBJ1-5, with 7 bases aligning to TRBD1. With 9 bases clipped from V and 8 bases from J, the junction kept 10 bases outside the gene matches. The CDR3 has 13 residues. Germline-derived CDR1 and CDR2 are MNHEY and SVGAGI. CDR3 loop: CARRPTGLKPQHF. In DNA, the CDR3 is TGTGCCAGGAGGCCGACAGGGCTGAAGCCCCAGCATTTT.

Turning to this clonotype: This may be a read error, as it is one base from a much larger clone. The chain couples TRBV10-2 to TRBJ2-4; 9 nucleotides line up with TRBD2. Germline-derived CDR1 and CDR2 are WSHSY and SAAADI. Losses at the gene ends were 4 bases for V and 1 base for J; bases not matched to a gene: 14. This CDR3 is 19 amino acids long. CDR3 sequence (DNA): TGCGCCAGCAGTGCTTCGGTAGCGGGAGTTTCTACGGCCAAAAACATTCAGTACTTC. Translating gives CASSASVAGVSTAKNIQYF.

The chain is built from TRBV4-2 and TRBJ2-7, with D perhaps being TRBD1 or TRBD2 (5 bases each). The V and J ends lost 10 bases and 4 bases respectively, with 23 bases between them. This CDR3 is 15 amino acids long. Germline assignment: CDR1 LGHNA and CDR2 YNFKEQ. The CDR3 DNA follows: TGTGCCAACAACCAAGAAAGGGACCGACCGTACGAGCAGTACTTC. Its protein product is CANNQERDRPYEQYF.

This clonotype was seen only a few times. This sequence joins TRBV5-6 and TRBJ2-3, with TRBD2 matching over 7 bases. The CDR3 is made up of 17 amino acids. With V trimmed by 2 bases and J by 4 bases, 13 bases remained unmatched. Germline lookup yields CDR1 SGHDT and CDR2 YYEEEE. The CDR3 loop reads CASSLAGSPPRPDTQYF. As DNA, the CDR3 is TGTGCCAGCAGCTTAGCGGGATCCCCCCCGAGGCCAGATACGCAGTATTTT. Complete variable domain (other parts from reference TRBV5-6 and TRBJ2-3): DAGVTQSPTHLIKTRGQQVTLRCSPKSGHDTVSWYQQALGQGPQFIFQYYEEEERQRGNFPDRFSGHQFPNYSSELNVNALLLGDSALYLCASSLAGSPPRPDTQYFGPGTRLTVL.

Of note for this clonotype: A much larger clone sits a single nucleotide away, making a read error possible. The chain carries TRBV29-1 and TRBJ2-1; D might be TRBD1 (5 bases). There are 14 residues in the CDR3. The germline CDR1 and CDR2 sequences are SQVTM and ANQGSEA. The CDR3 spells CSARTGSSYYEQFF. CDR3 nucleotide sequence: TGCAGCGCCCGTACAGGATCCTCCTACTATGAGCAGTTCTTC.

The chain links TRBV4-2 to TRBJ1-1; no clear D gene. The germline V and J ends were trimmed by 5 bases and 3 bases, with 19 bases remaining between them. This CDR3 is 16 amino acids long. Germline values: CDR1 LGHNA, CDR2 YNFKEQ. The CDR3 spells CASSIFAQDGDTEAFF. CDR3 nucleotides: TGTGCCAGCAGCATATTTGCCCAAGACGGGGACACTGAAGCTTTCTTT.

A word on this clonotype: The missing conserved phenylalanine or tryptophan at the end of this CDR3 makes a read error likely. The CDR3 reads CASNLGPGTSDDEQFL. CDR3 nucleotides: TGTGCCAGCAATTTGGGTCCCGGGACTAGCGACGATGAGCAGTTCTTA. The rearrangement joins TRBV12-3 or TRBV12-4 to TRBJ2-1, with 10 nucleotides matching TRBD2. J gave up 8 bases and V 7 bases, and 14 bases lay outside the gene matches. The length of the CDR3 is 16 residues.

For this clonotype: At one end, the junction sequence differs from germline, possibly due to a read error. The gene calls are TRBV6-2 or TRBV6-3 and TRBJ2-2; no firm D call. The CDR3 is 14 amino acids. The germline V gene has CDR1 MNHEY and CDR2 SVGEGT. CDR3 region: CASDWPVNTGELFF. CDR3 in DNA: TGTGCCAGCGATTGGCCGGTGAACACTGGGGAGCTGTTTTTT.

This chain links TRBV30 with TRBJ2-7; D unresolved. This CDR3 is 14 amino acids long. V was cut by 0 bases and J by 0 bases, with 9 bases left in between. Germline CDR1 is GTSNPN and CDR2 is SVGIG (reference sequence). The CDR3 reads CAWSVDRFSYEQYF. For the CDR3, the DNA is TGTGCCTGGAGTGTTGACCGATTCTCCTACGAGCAGTACTTC.

V gene TRBV4-3 combines with J gene TRBJ2-7, with TRBD1 identical over 7 bases. The junction had 19 bases not matched to a gene; V was cut back by 1 base and J by 13 bases. Germline values: CDR1 LGHNA, CDR2 YSLEER. This CDR3 spans 16 amino acids. In nucleotides, the CDR3 is TGCGCCAGCAGCCAAGTCACAGGGGCCAGCTCCTACGAGCGATACTTC. As protein: CASSQVTGASSYERYF.

The chain combines TRBV10-3 with TRBJ2-1; 9 positions agree with TRBD2. CDR1 ENHRY and CDR2 SYGVKD come from the germline V gene. This CDR3 contains 13 residues. V shed 10 bases, J shed 8 bases, and the junction held 9 bases outside the gene matches. DNA for the CDR3: TGTGCCACCTCCGGGACTAGCCCTCATGAGCAGTTCTTC. It codes for CATSGTSPHEQFF.

This clonotype turned up a few times. The CDR3 ends on some other residue instead of the conserved phenylalanine or tryptophan, so this is likely a read error. The chain recombines TRBV12-3 or TRBV12-4 with TRBJ2-3, with a weak D call TRBD2 (5 bases). V lost 4 bases, J lost 6 bases, and 5 bases lay in between. The CDR3 length is 11 residues. DNA for the CDR3: TGTGCCAGCAGTTCGGGGGATACGCAGTATCTT. It specifies CASSSGDTQYL.

This clonotype came up many times. V and J are TRBV6-2 or TRBV6-3 and TRBJ2-4; D possibly uses TRBD1 or TRBD2 (5 bases each). Germline V gives CDR1 MNHEY, CDR2 SVGEGT. There are 14 residues in the CDR3. Trimming removed 7 bases from V and 2 bases from J, with 12 bases in between. The CDR3 region is CASTDRGPKNIQYF. CDR3 DNA sequence: TGTGCCAGCACCGATAGGGGACCCAAAAACATTCAGTACTTC.

This clonotype was seen many times. The CDR3 sequence is CASSQDLESGYTF. In nucleotides, the CDR3 is TGTGCCAGCAGCCAAGATTTGGAGTCAGGCTACACCTTC. The chain recombines TRBV14 with TRBJ1-2; no clear D gene. From germline, CDR1 is SGHDN and CDR2 FVKESK. The CDR3 runs 13 residues. V lost 0 bases and J lost 8, with 10 bases in between.

V gene TRBV28 combines with J gene TRBJ2-7; D is unclear. This CDR3 contains 13 residues. The germline gives CDR1 MDHEN, CDR2 SYDVKM. Trimming removed 8 bases at V and 1 base at J, with 12 bases between. The CDR3 here is CASGLGLSYEQYF. CDR3 in DNA: TGTGCCAGCGGGTTAGGCTTATCCTACGAGCAGTACTTC. Supplemented by reference TRBV28 and TRBJ2-7, the full variable domain reads DVKVTQSSRYLVKRTGEKVFLECVQDMDHENMFWYRQDPGLGLRLIYFSYDVKMKEKGDIPEGYSVSREKKERFSLILESASTNQTSMYLCASGLGLSYEQYFGPGTRLTVT.

About this clonotype: This likely comes from a read error, as the CDR3 has no conserved phenylalanine or tryptophan at its end. The V and J genes are TRBV6-5 and TRBJ2-2; 10 bases match TRBD1. The V gene's germline CDR1 is MNHEY and CDR2 SVGAGI. Trimming at V came to 5 bases and at J to 6 bases, leaving 9 bases not matched to a gene. This CDR3 has 16 amino acids. This CDR3 is CASSGGTGVFSGELFY. In DNA, the CDR3 is TGTGCCAGCAGTGGAGGGACAGGGGTTTTTTCCGGGGAGCTGTTTTAT.

With respect to this clonotype: The junction shows a germline mismatch at one end, possibly a read error. CDR3 residues: CAGSNRDRGQETQYF. CDR3 coding DNA: TGTGCCGGCAGTAACCGGGACAGGGGCCAAGAGACCCAGTACTTC. The chain employs TRBV6-2 or TRBV6-3 and TRBJ2-5; 10 positions agree with TRBD1. CDR1 is MNHEY, CDR2 SVGEGT, per germline. This CDR3 spans 15 amino acids.

The chain links TRBV14 to TRBJ2-3, with TRBD1 identical over 9 bases. The CDR3 is made up of 16 amino acids. Germline-derived CDR1 and CDR2 are SGHDN and FVKESK. V dropped 5 bases and J dropped 2; count of bases not matched to a gene: 8. The CDR3 DNA follows: TGTGCCAGCAGCTACCGACAGGGGGACTACACAGATACGCAGTATTTT. This encodes CASSYRQGDYTDTQYF.

As for this clonotype: The conserved closing phenylalanine or tryptophan is absent in this CDR3, likely reflecting a read error. The rearrangement links TRBV7-9 to TRBJ2-1; D not resolved. This CDR3 is 11 amino acids long. Germline values: CDR1 SEHNR, CDR2 FQNEAQ (reference sequence). Trimming shortened V by 5 bases and J by 9 bases, and 8 bases separated the two germline ends. Here the CDR3 DNA reads TGTGCCAGCAGCATAAATCCTGAGCAGTTCCTC. Amino acids: CASSINPEQFL.